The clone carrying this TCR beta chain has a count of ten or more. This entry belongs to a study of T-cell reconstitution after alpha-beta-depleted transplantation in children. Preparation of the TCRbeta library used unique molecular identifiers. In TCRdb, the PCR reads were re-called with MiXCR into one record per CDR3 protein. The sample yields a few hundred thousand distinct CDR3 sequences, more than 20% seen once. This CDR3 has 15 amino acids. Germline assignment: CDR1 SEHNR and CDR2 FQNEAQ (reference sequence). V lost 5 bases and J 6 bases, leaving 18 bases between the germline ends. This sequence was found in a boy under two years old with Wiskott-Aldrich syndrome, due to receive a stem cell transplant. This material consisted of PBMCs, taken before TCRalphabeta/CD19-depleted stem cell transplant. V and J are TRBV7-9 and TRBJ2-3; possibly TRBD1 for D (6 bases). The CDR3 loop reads CASSPSTGGPDTQYF. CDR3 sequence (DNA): TGTGCCAGCAGCCCCTCGACAGGCGGCCCTGATACGCAGTATTTT.